This T cell receptor (beta chain) appears in the sequencing data of a study of regulatory T cells in long-lasting Graves disease. This clonotype has ten or more counts. The time point was: newly diagnosed GD, antithyroid drugs for less than 3 months. RNA from PBMCs was the source of the TCR library. CDR3 size: 16 residues. Deletions cut 5 bases from V and 4 bases from J, with 15 bases between. The germline CDR1 and CDR2 sequences are SNHLY and FYNNEI. Library construction for TCR beta used iRepertoire HTBI primers and Arm-PCR of CDR3 regions. TCRdb passed the multiplex PCR reads through MiXCR, listing each CDR3 protein once. The sample consists of 680,000 or so distinct CDR3 sequences, under 20% of them appearing once. This sample also appeared in a second study, on T cells in Graves' hyperthyroidism and ophthalmopathy.

The gene calls are TRBV2 and TRBJ1-6, with a weak D call TRBD1 (5 bases). This clonotype was sampled from a woman aged 25 to 39 with Graves disease. Material: peripheral blood mononuclear cells (PBMCs), obtained at new diagnosis, from a patient treated with antithyroid drugs. CDR3 sequence reads: CASSKKGQAYNSPLHF. CDR3 DNA: TGTGCCAGCAGTAAAAAAGGACAAGCTTATAATTCACCCCTCCACTTT.